Given below is one T cell receptor beta chain in context. Antigen unknown. Per the germline V gene, CDR1 is SNHLY and CDR2 is FYNNEI. Trimming cost V 8 bases and J 3 bases; bases outside gene matches: 3. The CDR3 extends over 12 amino acids. The data are from a study of T cells in narcolepsy. Study information: Enrolled donors included narcolepsy type 1 or type 2 patients and healthy controls. Whole-study findings and limits: Autoreactive HCRT-specific and TRIB2-specific clonotypes were marked in same-patient CSF-versus-blood CD4+ comparisons. Healthy controls reportedly lacked the autoreactive clonotypes serially found in patients' blood. No autoreactive T cell clone sequences appeared in some memory CD4+ repertoires.

Profiled with immunoSEQ multiplex PCR; TCRdb holds only in-frame clones, not every one. The data contain roughly 35,000 clones, more than 70% of them singletons. The rearrangement joins TRBV2 to TRBJ2-5; 7 nucleotides line up with TRBD2. The sequence came from a human donor in good health. The material sequenced was memory (CD45RA-) CD4+ T cells from blood. CDR3 amino acids: CASGGSEETQYF. CDR3 DNA: TGTGCCAGCGGCGGGAGTGAAGAGACCCAGTACTTC.